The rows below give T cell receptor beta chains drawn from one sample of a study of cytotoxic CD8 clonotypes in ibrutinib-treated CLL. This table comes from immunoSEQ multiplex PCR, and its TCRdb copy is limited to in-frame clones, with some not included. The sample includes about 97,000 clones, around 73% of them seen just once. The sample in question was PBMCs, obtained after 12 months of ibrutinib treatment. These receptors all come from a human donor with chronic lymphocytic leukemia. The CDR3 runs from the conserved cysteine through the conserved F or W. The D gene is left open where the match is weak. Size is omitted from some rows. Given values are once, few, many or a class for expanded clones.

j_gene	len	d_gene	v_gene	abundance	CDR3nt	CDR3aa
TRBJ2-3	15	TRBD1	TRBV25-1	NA	TGTGCCAGCAGCCCCCAACGAGGGGGCGCAGATACGCAGTATTTT	CASSPQRGGADTQYF
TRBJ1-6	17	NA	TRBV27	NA	TGTGCCAGCAGTTTATCGGCAGGGGCTTCGGCTAATTCACCCCTCCACTTT	CASSLSAGASANSPLHF
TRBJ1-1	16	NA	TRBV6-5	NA	TGTGCCAGCAGTTACCGTCCCGGGACATCGAACACTGAAGCTTTCTTT	CASSYRPGTSNTEAFF
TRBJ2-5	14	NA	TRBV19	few	TGTGCCAGTAGTGTCCTGGGACTTCAAGAGACCCAGTACTTC	CASSVLGLQETQYF
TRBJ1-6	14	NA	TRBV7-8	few	TGTGCCAGCAGCTTAGTGGGGGTGAACTCACCCCTCCACTTT	CASSLVGVNSPLHF
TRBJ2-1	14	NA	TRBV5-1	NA	TGCGCCAGCAGCTTGGATGTCTCCTACAATGAGCAGTTCTTC	CASSLDVSYNEQFF
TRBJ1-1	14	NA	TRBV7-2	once	TGTGCCAGCAGCCCAAAACAAGATACCTTGCAAGCTTTCTTT	CASSPKQDTLQAFF
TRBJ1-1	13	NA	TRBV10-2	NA	TGCGCCAGCAGTGTGACGGAGAACACTGAAGCTTTCTTT	CASSVTENTEAFF
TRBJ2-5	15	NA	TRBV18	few	TGTGCCAGCTCACCACCGATGACAGTCCGGGAGACCCAGTACTTC	CASSPPMTVRETQYF
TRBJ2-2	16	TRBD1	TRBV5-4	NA	TGTGCCAGCAGCTTAGGACAGGGGGCATACACCGGGGAGCTGTTTTTT	CASSLGQGAYTGELFF
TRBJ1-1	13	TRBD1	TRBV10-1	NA	TGCGCCAGCAGATCGGGTACAGGGGCTGAAGCTTTCTTT	CASRSGTGAEAFF
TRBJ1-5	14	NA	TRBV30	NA	TGTGCCTGGAGTACCGGACAGTCCAATCAGCCCCAGCATTTT	CAWSTGQSNQPQHF
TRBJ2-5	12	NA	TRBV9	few	TGTGCCAGCAGTACCATTGGAGAGACCCAGTACTTC	CASSTIGETQYF
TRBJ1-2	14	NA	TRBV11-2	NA	TGTGCCAGCAGCCTAGACTCCGGAAAATATGGCTACACCTTC	CASSLDSGKYGYTF
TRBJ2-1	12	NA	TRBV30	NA	TGTGCCTGGAATTTCGGCAACAATGAGCAGTTCTTC	CAWNFGNNEQFF
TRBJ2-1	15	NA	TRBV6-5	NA	TGTGCCAGCAGTTACCTTCCGACTACCAACAATGAGCAGTTCTTC	CASSYLPTTNNEQFF
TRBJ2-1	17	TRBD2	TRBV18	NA	TGTGCCAGCTCACCTCTAGCGAGCGGGGGATCCTACAATGAGCAGTTCTTC	CASSPLASGGSYNEQFF